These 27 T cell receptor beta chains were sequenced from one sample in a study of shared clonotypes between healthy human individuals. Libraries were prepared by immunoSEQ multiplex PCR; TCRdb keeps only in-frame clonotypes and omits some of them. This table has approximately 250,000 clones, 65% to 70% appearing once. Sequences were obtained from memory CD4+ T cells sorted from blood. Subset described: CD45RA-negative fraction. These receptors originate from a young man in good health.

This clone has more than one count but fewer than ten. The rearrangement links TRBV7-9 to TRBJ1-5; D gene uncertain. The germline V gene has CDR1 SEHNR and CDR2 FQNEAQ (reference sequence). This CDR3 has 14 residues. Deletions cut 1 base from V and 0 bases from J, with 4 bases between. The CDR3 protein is CASSLGNSNQPQHF. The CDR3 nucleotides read TGTGCCAGCAGCTTAGGTAATAGCAATCAGCCCCAGCATTTT. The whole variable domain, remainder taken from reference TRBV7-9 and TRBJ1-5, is DTGVSQNPRHKITKRGQNVTFRCDPISEHNRLYWYRQTLGQGPEFLTYFQNEAQLEKSRLLSDRFSAERPKGSFSTLEIQRTEQGDSAMYLCASSLGNSNQPQHFGDGTRLSIL.

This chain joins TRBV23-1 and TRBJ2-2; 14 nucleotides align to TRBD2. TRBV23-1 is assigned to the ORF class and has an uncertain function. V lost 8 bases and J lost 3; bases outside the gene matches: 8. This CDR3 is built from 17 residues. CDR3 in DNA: TGCGCCAGCGGACGACTAGCGGGAGGGGAGGACACCGGGGAGCTGTTTTTT. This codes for CASGRLAGGEDTGELFF.

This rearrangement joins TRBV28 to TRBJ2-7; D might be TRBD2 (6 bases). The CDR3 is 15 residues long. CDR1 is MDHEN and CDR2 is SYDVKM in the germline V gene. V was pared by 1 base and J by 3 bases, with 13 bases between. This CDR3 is CASSLFGGNRYEQYF. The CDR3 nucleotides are TGTGCCAGCAGTTTATTCGGCGGGAACCGCTACGAGCAGTACTTC. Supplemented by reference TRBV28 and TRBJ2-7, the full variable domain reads DVKVTQSSRYLVKRTGEKVFLECVQDMDHENMFWYRQDPGLGLRLIYFSYDVKMKEKGDIPEGYSVSREKKERFSLILESASTNQTSMYLCASSLFGGNRYEQYFGPGTRLTVT.

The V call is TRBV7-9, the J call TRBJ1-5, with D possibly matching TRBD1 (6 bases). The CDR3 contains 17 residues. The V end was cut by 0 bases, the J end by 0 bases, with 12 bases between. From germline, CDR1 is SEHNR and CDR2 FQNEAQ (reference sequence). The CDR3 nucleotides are TGTGCCAGCAGCTTAGCCATGACAGGCCATAGCAATCAGCCCCAGCATTTT. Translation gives CASSLAMTGHSNQPQHF.

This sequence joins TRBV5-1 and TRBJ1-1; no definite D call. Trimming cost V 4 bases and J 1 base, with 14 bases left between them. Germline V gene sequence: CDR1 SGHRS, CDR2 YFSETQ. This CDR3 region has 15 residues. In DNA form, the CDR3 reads TGCGCCAGCAGCACTACTCCCGGTGCGAACACTGAAGCTTTCTTT. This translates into CASSTTPGANTEAFF.

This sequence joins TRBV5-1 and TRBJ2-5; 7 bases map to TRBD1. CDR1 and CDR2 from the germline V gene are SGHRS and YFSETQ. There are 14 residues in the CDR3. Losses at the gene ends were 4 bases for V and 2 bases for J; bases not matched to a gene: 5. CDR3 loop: CASSPGQPQETQYF. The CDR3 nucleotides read TGCGCCAGCAGCCCGGGACAGCCTCAAGAGACCCAGTACTTC.

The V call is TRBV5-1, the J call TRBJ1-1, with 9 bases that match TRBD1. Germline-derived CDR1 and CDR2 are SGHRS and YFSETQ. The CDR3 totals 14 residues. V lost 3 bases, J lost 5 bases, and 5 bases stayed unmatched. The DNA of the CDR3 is TGCGCCAGCAGCTCCCTAGGACAGGGGACTGAAGCTTTCTTT. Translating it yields CASSSLGQGTEAFF.

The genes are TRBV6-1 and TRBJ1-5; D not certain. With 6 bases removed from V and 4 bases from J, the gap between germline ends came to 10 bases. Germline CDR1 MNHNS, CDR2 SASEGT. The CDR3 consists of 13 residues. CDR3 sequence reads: CASRMTGNQPQHF. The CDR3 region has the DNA TGTGCCAGCAGAATGACTGGAAATCAGCCCCAGCATTTT.

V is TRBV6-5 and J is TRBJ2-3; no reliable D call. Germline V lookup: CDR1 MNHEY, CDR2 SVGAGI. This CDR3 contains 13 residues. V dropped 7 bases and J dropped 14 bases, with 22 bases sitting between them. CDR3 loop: CASTSNPLKPLYF. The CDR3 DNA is TGTGCCAGCACCTCAAACCCGCTAAAGCCCCTGTATTTT.

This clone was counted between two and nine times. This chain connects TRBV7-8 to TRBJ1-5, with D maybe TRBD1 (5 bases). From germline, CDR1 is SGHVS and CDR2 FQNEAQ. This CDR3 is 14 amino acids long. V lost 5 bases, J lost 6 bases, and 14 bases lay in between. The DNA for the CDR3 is TGTGCCAGCAGCGCCTTGCAGGGTACTCAGCCCCAGCATTTT. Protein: CASSALQGTQPQHF.

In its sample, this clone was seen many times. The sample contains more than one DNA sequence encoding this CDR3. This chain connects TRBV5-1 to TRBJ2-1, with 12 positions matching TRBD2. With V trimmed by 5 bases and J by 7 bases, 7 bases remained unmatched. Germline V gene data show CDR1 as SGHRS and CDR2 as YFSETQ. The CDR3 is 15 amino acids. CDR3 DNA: TGCGCCAGCAGGTCCGGGACTAGCGGGCTGAATGAGCAGTTCTTC. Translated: CASRSGTSGLNEQFF.

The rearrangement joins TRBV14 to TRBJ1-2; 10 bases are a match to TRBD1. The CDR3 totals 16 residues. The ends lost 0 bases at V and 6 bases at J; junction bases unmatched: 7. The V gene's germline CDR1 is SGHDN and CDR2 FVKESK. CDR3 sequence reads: CASSQDLPGTGDGYTF. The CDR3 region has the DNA TGTGCCAGCAGCCAAGATCTCCCCGGGACAGGGGATGGCTACACCTTC.

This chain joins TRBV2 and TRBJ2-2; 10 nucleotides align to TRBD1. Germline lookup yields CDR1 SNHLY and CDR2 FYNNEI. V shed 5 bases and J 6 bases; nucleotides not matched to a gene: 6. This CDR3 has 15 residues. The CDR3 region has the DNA TGTGCCAGCAGTCTGACAGGGGGCCGGTCCGGGGAGCTGTTTTTT. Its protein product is CASSLTGGRSGELFF. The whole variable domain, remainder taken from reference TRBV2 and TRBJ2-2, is EPEVTQTPSHQVTQMGQEVILRCVPISNHLYFYWYRQILGQKVEFLVSFYNNEISEKSEIFDDQFSVERPDGSNFTLKIRSTKLEDSAMYFCASSLTGGRSGELFFGEGSRLTVL.

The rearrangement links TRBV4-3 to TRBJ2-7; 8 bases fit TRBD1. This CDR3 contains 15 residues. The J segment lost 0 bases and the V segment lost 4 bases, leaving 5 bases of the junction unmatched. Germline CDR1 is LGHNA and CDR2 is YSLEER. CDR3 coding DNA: TGCGCCAGCAGCCCGGACAGGGCGAGCTCCTACGAGCAGTACTTC. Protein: CASSPDRASSYEQYF.

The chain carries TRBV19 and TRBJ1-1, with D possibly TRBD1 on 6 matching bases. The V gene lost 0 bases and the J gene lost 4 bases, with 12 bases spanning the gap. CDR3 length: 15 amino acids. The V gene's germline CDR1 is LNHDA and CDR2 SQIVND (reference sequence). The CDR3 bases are TGTGCCAGTAGTATAGATACAGGGAAGGGCACTGAAGCTTTCTTT. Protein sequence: CASSIDTGKGTEAFF.

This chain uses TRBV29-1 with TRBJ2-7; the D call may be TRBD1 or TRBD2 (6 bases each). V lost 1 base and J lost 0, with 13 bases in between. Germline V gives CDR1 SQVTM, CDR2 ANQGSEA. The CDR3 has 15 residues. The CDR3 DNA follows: TGCAGCGTTGAAGCGGGGGCAGGGAGCTCCTACGAGCAGTACTTC. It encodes CSVEAGAGSSYEQYF.

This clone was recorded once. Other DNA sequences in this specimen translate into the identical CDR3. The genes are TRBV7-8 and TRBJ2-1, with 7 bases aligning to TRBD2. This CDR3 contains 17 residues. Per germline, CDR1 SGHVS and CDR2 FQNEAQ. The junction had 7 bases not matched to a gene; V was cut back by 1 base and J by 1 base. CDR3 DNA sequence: TGTGCCAGCAGCTTAGGTGGCGGGAGTGTGTCCTACAATGAGCAGTTCTTC. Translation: CASSLGGGSVSYNEQFF.

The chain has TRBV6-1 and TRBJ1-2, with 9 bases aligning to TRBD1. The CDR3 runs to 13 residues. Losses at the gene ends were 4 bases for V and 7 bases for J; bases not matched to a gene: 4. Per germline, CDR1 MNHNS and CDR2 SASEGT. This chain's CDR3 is CASSADRGGGYTF. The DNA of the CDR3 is TGTGCCAGCAGTGCCGACAGGGGGGGTGGCTACACCTTC.

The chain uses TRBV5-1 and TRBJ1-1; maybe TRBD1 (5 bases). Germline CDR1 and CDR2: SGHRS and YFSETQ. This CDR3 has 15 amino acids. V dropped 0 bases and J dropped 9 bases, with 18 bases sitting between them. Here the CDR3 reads CASSLDAGTPVQAFF. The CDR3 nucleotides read TGCGCCAGCAGCTTGGATGCCGGGACGCCCGTCCAAGCTTTCTTT.

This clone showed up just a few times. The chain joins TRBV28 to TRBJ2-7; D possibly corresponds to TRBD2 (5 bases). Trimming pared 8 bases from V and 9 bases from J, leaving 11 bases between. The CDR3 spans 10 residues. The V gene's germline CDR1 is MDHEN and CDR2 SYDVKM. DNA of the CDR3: TGTGCCAGCGCCGGGGTGGGGCAGTACTTC. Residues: CASAGVGQYF. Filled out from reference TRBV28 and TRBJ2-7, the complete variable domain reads DVKVTQSSRYLVKRTGEKVFLECVQDMDHENMFWYRQDPGLGLRLIYFSYDVKMKEKGDIPEGYSVSREKKERFSLILESASTNQTSMYLCASAGVGQYFGPGTRLTVT.

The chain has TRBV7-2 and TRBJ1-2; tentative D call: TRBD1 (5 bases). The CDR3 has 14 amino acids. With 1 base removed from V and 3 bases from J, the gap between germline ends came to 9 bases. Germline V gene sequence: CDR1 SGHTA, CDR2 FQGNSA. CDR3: CASSLGGRDYGYTF. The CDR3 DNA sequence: TGTGCCAGCAGCTTAGGGGGGAGGGACTATGGCTACACCTTC. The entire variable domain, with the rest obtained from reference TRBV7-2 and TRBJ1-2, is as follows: GAGVSQSPSNKVTEKGKDVELRCDPISGHTALYWYRQSLGQGLEFLIYFQGNSAPDKSGLPSDRFSAERTGGSVSTLTIQRTQQEDSAVYLCASSLGGRDYGYTFGSGTRLTVV.

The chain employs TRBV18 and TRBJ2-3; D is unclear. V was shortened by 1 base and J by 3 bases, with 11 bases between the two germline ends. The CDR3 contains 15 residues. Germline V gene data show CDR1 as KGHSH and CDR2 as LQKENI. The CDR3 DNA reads TGTGCCAGCTCACCACGGGAAGGATTAACAGATACGCAGTATTTT. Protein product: CASSPREGLTDTQYF.

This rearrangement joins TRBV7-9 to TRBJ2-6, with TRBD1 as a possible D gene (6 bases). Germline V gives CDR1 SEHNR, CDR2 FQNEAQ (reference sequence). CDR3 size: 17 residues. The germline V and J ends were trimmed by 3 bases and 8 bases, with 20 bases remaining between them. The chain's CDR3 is CASSFGGQRRISNVLTF. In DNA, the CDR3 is TGTGCCAGCAGCTTTGGCGGACAGCGAAGGATCTCCAACGTCCTGACTTTC.

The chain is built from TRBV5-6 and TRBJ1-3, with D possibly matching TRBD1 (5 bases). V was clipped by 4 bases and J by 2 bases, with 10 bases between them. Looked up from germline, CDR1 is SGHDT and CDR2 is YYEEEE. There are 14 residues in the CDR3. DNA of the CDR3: TGTGCCAGCAGCAGGGACGGGCCTGGAAACACCATATATTTT. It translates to CASSRDGPGNTIYF. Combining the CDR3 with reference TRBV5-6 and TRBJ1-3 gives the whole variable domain DAGVTQSPTHLIKTRGQQVTLRCSPKSGHDTVSWYQQALGQGPQFIFQYYEEEERQRGNFPDRFSGHQFPNYSSELNVNALLLGDSALYLCASSRDGPGNTIYFGEGSWLTVV.

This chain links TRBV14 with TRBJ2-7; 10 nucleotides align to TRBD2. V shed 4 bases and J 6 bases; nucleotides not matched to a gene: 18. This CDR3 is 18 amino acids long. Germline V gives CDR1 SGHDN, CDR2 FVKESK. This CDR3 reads CASSPRQELAGVMLEQYF. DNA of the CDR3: TGTGCCAGCAGCCCCCGCCAGGAGCTAGCGGGAGTAATGCTCGAGCAGTACTTC.

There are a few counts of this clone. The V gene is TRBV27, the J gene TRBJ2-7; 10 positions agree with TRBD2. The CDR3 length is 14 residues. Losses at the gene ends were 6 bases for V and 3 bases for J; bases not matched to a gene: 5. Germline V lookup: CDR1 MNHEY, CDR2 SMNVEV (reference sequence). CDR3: CASRPGLANYEQYF. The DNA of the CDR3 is TGTGCCAGCAGACCGGGACTAGCGAACTACGAGCAGTACTTC.

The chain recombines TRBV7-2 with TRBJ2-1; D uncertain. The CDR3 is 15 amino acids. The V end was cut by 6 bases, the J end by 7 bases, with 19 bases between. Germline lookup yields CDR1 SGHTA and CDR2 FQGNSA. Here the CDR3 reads CASRVGREGKNEQFF. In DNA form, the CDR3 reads TGTGCCAGCAGGGTCGGCCGCGAAGGGAAGAATGAGCAGTTCTTC.